Described below is a single T cell receptor (beta chain) sequence and its context. No antigen is known for it. This entry belongs to a study of glioma-infiltrating T cells after dendritic cell vaccination. General study results and limits: No direct clonality-survival link was found; a diverse polyclonal response may matter. Only a small number of patients had complete blood and tumor samples.

The CDR3 runs 15 residues. V lost 0 bases to trimming and J lost 2 bases, with 9 bases between them. CDR1 and CDR2 from the germline V gene are LNHNV and YYDKDF (reference sequence). Some clones are missing from TCRdb's copy, which holds only in-frame ones; the method was immunoSEQ multiplex PCR. The data show about 73,000 clones, over 75% seen once. The chain recombines TRBV15 with TRBJ2-3; weak D call: TRBD1 (5 bases). This sequence was found in a human donor with glioblastoma. The sample was blood, taken before dendritic cell vaccination. In DNA form, the CDR3 reads TGTGCCACCAGCAGAGATTTGACAGACACAGATACGCAGTATTTT. This gives the protein CATSRDLTDTDTQYF.